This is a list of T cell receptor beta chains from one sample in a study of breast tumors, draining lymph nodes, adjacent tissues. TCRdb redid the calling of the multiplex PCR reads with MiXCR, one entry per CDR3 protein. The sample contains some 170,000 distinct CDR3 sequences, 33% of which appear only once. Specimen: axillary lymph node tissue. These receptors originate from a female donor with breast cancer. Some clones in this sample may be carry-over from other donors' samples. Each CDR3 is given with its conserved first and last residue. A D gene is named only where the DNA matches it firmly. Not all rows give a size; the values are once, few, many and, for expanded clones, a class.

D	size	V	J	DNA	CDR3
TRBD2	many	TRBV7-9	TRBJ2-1	TGTGCCAGCCGCGATAGCGGGGGGCGGAATGAGCAGTTCTTC	CASRDSGGRNEQFF
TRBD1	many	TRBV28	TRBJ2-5	TGTGCCAGCAGTTTAAGTGGCCAGGGGGCCTTCCAAGAGACCCAGTACTTC	CASSLSGQGAFQETQYF
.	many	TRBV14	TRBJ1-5	TGTGCCAGCAGCCAAGAAAAACTCGTTCCGGGACATCAAATCAATCAGCCCCAGCATTTT	CASSQEKLVPGHQINQPQHF
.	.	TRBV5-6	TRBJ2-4	TGTGCCAGCAGCCGGGGGCGGGCCAAAAACATTCAGTACTTC	CASSRGRAKNIQYF
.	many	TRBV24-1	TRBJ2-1	TGTGCCACAGCTCGTACAGACAACATTAGGAATGAGCAGTTCTTC	CATARTDNIRNEQFF
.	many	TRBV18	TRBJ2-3	TGTGCCAGCTCACCAGGAAGCACAGATACGCAGTATTTT	CASSPGSTDTQYF
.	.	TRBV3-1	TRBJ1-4	TGTGCCAGCAGCCAAGGGGGGCAGGGGGAAAAACTGTTTTTT	CASSQGGQGEKLFF
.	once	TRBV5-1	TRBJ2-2	TGCGCCTGCAGCTCCAGCGGCGGGGAGCTCTTTTTT	CACSSSGGELFF
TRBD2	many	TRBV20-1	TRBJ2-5	TGCAGTGCCACTAGCGTAGAGACCCAGTCCTTC	CSATSVETQSF
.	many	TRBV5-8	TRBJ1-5	TGTGCCAGCAGCGGCGGGGTTTTTAGCAATCAGCCCCAGCATTTT	CASSGGVFSNQPQHF
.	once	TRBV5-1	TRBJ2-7	TGCGGGGGTGCACCTCCGTGCTCCTACGAGCAGTACTTC	CGGAPPCSYEQYF
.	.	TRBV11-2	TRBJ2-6	TGTGCCAGCAGCCCGGGACTGAGCTCTGGGGCCAACGTCCTGACTTTC	CASSPGLSSGANVLTF
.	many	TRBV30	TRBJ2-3	TGTGCCTTCCGGGACTTTTACACAGATACGCAGTATTTT	CAFRDFYTDTQYF
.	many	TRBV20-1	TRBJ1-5	TGCAGTGTTAGCCGACGGATTAATCAGCCCCAGCATTTT	CSVSRRINQPQHF
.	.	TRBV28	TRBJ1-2	TGTGCCAGCAGTTCCTCAGGGTGGAGTTCGAAGAACTATGGCTACACCTTC	CASSSSGWSSKNYGYTF
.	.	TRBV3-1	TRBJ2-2	TGTGCCAGCAGCCGAGGAGGGGTGGGGTTGTTTTTT	CASSRGGVGLFF
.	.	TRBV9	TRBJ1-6	TGTGCCAGCAGCCCTTGTCCGGGGACTCGTTCACCCCTCCACTTT	CASSPCPGTRSPLHF
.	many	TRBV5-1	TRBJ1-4	TGCGCCAGCAGTCAGTTCGCAACTAATGAAAAACTGTTTTTT	CASSQFATNEKLFF
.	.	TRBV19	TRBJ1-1	TGTGCCAGTAGCCGCCGAACGACCCAAGTCACTGAAGCTTTCTTT	CASSRRTTQVTEAFF
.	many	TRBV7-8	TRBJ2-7	TGTGCCAGCAGCTATACCGGGACTTTGGGGACTGAGCAGTACTTC	CASSYTGTLGTEQYF
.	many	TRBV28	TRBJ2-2	TGTGCCAGCAGTTTGTTAACCGGGGAGCTGTTTTTT	CASSLLTGELFF
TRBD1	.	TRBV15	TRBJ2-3	TGTGCCGCCAGCAGAGCCGGGCAGGGGGCTGAAGATACGCAGTATTTT	CAASRAGQGAEDTQYF
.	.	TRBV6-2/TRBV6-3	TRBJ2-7	TGTGCCAGCAGTCACTCTGTACAGGGAACGGAGCAGTACTTC	CASSHSVQGTEQYF
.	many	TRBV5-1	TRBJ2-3	TGCGCCAGCAGACGTAGCGGTATCAGCATGGATACGCAGTATTTT	CASRRSGISMDTQYF
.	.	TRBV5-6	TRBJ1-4	TGTGCCAGCAGTATCCCCCTTCCGGGACCAACTAATGAAAAACTGTTTTTT	CASSIPLPGPTNEKLFF
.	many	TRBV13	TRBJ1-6	TGTGCCAGCAGCTTTCAAGGGTATCATTCACCCCTCCACTTT	CASSFQGYHSPLHF
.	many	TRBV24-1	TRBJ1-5	TGTGCCACCAGTGACCCCGTCCTAGGGCCCCAGCATTTT	CATSDPVLGPQHF
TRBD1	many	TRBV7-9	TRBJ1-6	TGTGCCAGCAGCAGGGACAGGAATTCACCCCTCCACTTT	CASSRDRNSPLHF
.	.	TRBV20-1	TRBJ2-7	TGCAGTGCTAGAGATACCGGAGTGGGCAGGCCCTATGAGCAGTACTTC	CSARDTGVGRPYEQYF
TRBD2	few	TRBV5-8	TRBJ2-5	TGTGCCAGCAGCTTGGGGGACTACCCAAACCAAGAGACCCAGTACTTC	CASSLGDYPNQETQYF
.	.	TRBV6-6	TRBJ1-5	TGTGCCAGCAAGAATGGACGGCAGACCAATCAGCCCCAGCATTTT	CASKNGRQTNQPQHF
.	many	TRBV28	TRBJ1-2	TGTGCCAGCAGTTTGCCCGCAGGCGGTGGCTACACCTTC	CASSLPAGGGYTF
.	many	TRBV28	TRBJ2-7	TGTGCCATCTCCCGGGGGACAAACTACGAGCAGTACTTC	CAISRGTNYEQYF